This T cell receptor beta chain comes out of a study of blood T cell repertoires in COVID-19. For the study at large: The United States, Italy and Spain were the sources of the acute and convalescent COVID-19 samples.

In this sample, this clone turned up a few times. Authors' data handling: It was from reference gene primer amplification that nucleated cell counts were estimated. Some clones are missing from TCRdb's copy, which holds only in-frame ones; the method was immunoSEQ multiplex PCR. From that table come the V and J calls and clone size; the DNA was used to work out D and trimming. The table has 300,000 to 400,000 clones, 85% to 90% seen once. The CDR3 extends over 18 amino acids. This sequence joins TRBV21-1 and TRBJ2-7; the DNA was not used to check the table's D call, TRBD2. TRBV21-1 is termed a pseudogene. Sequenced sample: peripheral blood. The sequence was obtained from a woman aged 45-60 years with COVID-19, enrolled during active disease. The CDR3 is CASSNPGLAGAAIHEQYF. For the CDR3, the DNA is TGTGCCAGCAGCAATCCGGGACTAGCGGGGGCGGCAATCCACGAGCAGTACTTC.